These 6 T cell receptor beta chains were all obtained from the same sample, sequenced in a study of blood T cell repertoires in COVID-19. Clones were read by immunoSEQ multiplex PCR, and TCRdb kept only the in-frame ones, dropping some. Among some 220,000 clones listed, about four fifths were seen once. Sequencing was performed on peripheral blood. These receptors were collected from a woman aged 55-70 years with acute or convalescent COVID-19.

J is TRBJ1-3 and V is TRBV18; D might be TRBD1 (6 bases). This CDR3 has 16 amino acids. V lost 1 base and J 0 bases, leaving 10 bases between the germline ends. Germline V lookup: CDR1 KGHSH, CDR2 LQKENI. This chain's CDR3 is CASSPRTVPSGNTIYF. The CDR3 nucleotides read TGTGCCAGCTCACCACGGACAGTCCCCTCTGGAAACACCATATATTTT.

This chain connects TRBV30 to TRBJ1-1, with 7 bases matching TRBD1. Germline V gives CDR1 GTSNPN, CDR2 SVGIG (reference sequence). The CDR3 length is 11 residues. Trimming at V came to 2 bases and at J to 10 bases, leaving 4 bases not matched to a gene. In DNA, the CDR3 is TGTGCCTGGAGTCTCCCAGGGGGAGCTTTCTTT. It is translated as CAWSLPGGAFF.

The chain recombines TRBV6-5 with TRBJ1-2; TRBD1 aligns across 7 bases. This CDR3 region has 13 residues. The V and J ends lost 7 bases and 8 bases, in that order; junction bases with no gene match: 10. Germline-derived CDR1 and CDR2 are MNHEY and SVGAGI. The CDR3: CASKRGQAGGYTF. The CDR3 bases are TGTGCCAGCAAGCGAGGACAGGCAGGCGGCTACACCTTC.

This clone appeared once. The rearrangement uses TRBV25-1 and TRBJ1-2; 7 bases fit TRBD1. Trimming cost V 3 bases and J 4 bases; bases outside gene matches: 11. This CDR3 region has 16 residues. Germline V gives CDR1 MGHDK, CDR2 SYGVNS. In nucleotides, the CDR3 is TGTGCCAGCAGTGATACGGGACAGTCTCATAGCTATGGCTACACCTTC. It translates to CASSDTGQSHSYGYTF.

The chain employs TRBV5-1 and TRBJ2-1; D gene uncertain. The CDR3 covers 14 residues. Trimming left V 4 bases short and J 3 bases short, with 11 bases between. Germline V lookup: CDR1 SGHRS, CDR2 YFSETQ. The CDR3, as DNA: TGCGCCAGCAGCGTACAGAATTTCTACAATGAGCAGTTCTTC. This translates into CASSVQNFYNEQFF. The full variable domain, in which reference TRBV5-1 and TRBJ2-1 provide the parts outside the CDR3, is KAGVTQTPRYLIKTRGQQVTLSCSPISGHRSVSWYQQTPGQGLQFLFEYFSETQRNKGNFPGRFSGRQFSNSRSEMNVSTLELGDSALYLCASSVQNFYNEQFFGPGTRLTVL.

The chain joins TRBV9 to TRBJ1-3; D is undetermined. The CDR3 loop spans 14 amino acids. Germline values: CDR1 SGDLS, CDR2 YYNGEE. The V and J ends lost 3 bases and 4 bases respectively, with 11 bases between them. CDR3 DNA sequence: TGTGCCAGCAGCGAGTACAGTCTAGGAAACACCATATATTTT. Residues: CASSEYSLGNTIYF.